Presented here are 3 T cell receptor beta chains from one specimen sequenced in a study of CD8 T cells in Susac syndrome. The authors reverse transcribed roughly 0.5 to 1 ug RNA with random hexamers. TCRdb reprocessed the immunoSEQ multiplex PCR reads with MiXCR, giving one entry per CDR3 protein. The table lists 330,000 or so distinct CDR3 sequences, over 75% of them singletons. The material sequenced was CD8+ T cells from PBMCs. Receptors were obtained from a human donor with multiple sclerosis.

DNA for the CDR3: TGTGCCAGCAGCTTGGTACTGGGTGCCTACGAGCAGTACTTC. This encodes CASSLVLGAYEQYF. The chain links TRBV5-5 to TRBJ2-7; D remains ambiguous. CDR3 length: 14 amino acids. Trimming pared 0 bases from V and 2 bases from J, leaving 9 bases between. The germline V gene has CDR1 SGHKS and CDR2 YYEKEE (reference sequence).

V is TRBV24-1 and J is TRBJ2-1; 8 bases fit TRBD2. This CDR3 spans 16 amino acids. V shed 2 bases, J shed 5 bases, and the junction held 7 bases outside the gene matches. The V gene's germline CDR1 is KGHDR and CDR2 SFDVKD. For the CDR3, the DNA is TGTGCCACCAGTGATTGGGCGGGGGGACTCGACAATGAGCAGTTCTTC. Protein sequence: CATSDWAGGLDNEQFF.

The gene calls are TRBV20-1 and TRBJ2-7; 11 positions match TRBD1. This CDR3 spans 14 amino acids. Germline V gives CDR1 DFQATT, CDR2 SNEGSKA (reference sequence). The V gene end was trimmed by 4 bases and the J gene end by 2 bases; junction bases not matched to a gene: 4. The CDR3 nucleotides read TGCAGTGCTATCCCGGGACAGGGGGCCTACGAGCAGTACTTC. Translating it yields CSAIPGQGAYEQYF.